A selection of T cell receptor beta chains follows, all from one sample in a study of blood T cell repertoires in COVID-19. Profiling relied on immunoSEQ multiplex PCR, and the TCRdb table lists in-frame clones only, not all of them. The repertoire holds about 230,000 clones, with around four fifths as singletons. Sequenced: peripheral blood. The receptor set was obtained from a woman aged 70 to 79 with active or convalescent COVID-19. The CDR3 runs from the conserved cysteine through the conserved F or W. The order of the fields is J gene, D gene, V gene, clone size, CDR3 protein, CDR3 DNA. D genes are given only for firm matches. A clone size is listed for some rows: how often the clone was seen (once, few, many), or a class if it is expanded.

j_gene: TRBJ1-2
d_gene: NA
v_gene: TRBV5-5
abundance: NA
CDR3aa: CASSLAPGFGYTF
CDR3nt: TGTGCCAGCAGCTTGGCCCCAGGGTTTGGCTACACCTTC

j_gene: TRBJ1-5
d_gene: TRBD1
v_gene: TRBV5-1
abundance: few
CDR3aa: CASSLEGQGPQPQHF
CDR3nt: TGCGCCAGCAGCTTGGAGGGACAGGGCCCACAGCCCCAGCATTTT

j_gene: TRBJ1-3
d_gene: NA
v_gene: TRBV2
abundance: NA
CDR3aa: CASSVRGDTRSGNTIYF
CDR3nt: TGTGCCAGCAGTGTTCGGGGTGACACCCGCTCTGGAAACACCATATATTTT

j_gene: TRBJ2-7
d_gene: TRBD2
v_gene: TRBV9
abundance: NA
CDR3aa: CASSITSGTYEQYF
CDR3nt: TGTGCCAGCAGCATCACTAGCGGGACCTACGAGCAGTACTTC

j_gene: TRBJ1-4
d_gene: NA
v_gene: TRBV5-1
abundance: NA
CDR3aa: CASSVTVNNEKLFF
CDR3nt: TGCGCCAGCAGCGTGACAGTCAATAATGAAAAACTGTTTTTT

j_gene: TRBJ2-3
d_gene: NA
v_gene: TRBV7-8
abundance: NA
CDR3aa: CAGSRGASTDTQYF
CDR3nt: TGTGCCGGCTCGCGGGGCGCTAGCACAGATACGCAGTATTTT

j_gene: TRBJ1-1
d_gene: NA
v_gene: TRBV7-8
abundance: NA
CDR3aa: CASSSGVLSEAFF
CDR3nt: TGTGCCAGCAGCTCAGGTGTATTATCTGAAGCTTTCTTT

j_gene: TRBJ1-1
d_gene: NA
v_gene: TRBV5-1
abundance: NA
CDR3aa: CASSLDVQGNTEAFF
CDR3nt: TGCGCCAGCAGCTTGGATGTGCAGGGGAACACTGAAGCTTTCTTT

j_gene: TRBJ1-1
d_gene: NA
v_gene: TRBV10-3
abundance: NA
CDR3aa: CAISVLSMNTEAFF
CDR3nt: TGTGCCATCAGTGTACTTTCAATGAACACTGAAGCTTTCTTT

j_gene: TRBJ2-5
d_gene: TRBD2
v_gene: TRBV5-1
abundance: NA
CDR3aa: CASSSGTSGGVETQYF
CDR3nt: TGCGCCAGCAGCTCCGGGACTAGCGGGGGGGTAGAGACCCAGTACTTC

j_gene: TRBJ2-1
d_gene: NA
v_gene: TRBV30
abundance: NA
CDR3aa: CACTIGGVGYNEQFF
CDR3nt: TGTGCCTGTACAATAGGGGGAGTTGGGTACAATGAGCAGTTCTTC

j_gene: TRBJ1-1
d_gene: NA
v_gene: TRBV10-1
abundance: NA
CDR3aa: CASPGVRHWVTEAFF
CDR3nt: TGCGCCAGCCCCGGGGTCCGCCATTGGGTCACTGAAGCTTTCTTT

j_gene: TRBJ2-5
d_gene: TRBD2
v_gene: TRBV19
abundance: once
CDR3aa: CASNSGLLKETQYF
CDR3nt: TGTGCCAGTAATTCGGGACTACTTAAAGAGACCCAGTACTTC

j_gene: TRBJ2-5
d_gene: NA
v_gene: TRBV5-6
abundance: NA
CDR3aa: CASSSTGEGETQYF
CDR3nt: TGTGCCAGCAGCTCGACAGGGGAGGGCGAGACCCAGTACTTC

j_gene: TRBJ2-7
d_gene: NA
v_gene: TRBV5-1
abundance: few
CDR3aa: CASSPGDSRTYEQYF
CDR3nt: TGCGCCAGCAGCCCGGGGGACTCGCGAACCTACGAGCAGTACTTC

j_gene: TRBJ1-5
d_gene: NA
v_gene: TRBV21-1
abundance: NA
CDR3aa: CASNTPKLSRGARGYSNQPQHF
CDR3nt: TGTGCCAGCAACACTCCTAAACTCAGCCGGGGGGCGCGGGGGTATAGCAATCAGCCCCAGCATTTT

j_gene: TRBJ2-3
d_gene: TRBD2
v_gene: TRBV9
abundance: NA
CDR3aa: CASSLTSWSPDTQYF
CDR3nt: TGTGCCAGCAGCCTGACTAGCTGGAGCCCAGATACGCAGTATTTT

j_gene: TRBJ1-3
d_gene: NA
v_gene: TRBV9
abundance: NA
CDR3aa: CASSVPRGAFGNTIYF
CDR3nt: TGTGCCAGCAGCGTTCCCCGGGGGGCATTCGGAAACACCATATATTTT

j_gene: TRBJ2-7
d_gene: TRBD1
v_gene: TRBV28
abundance: NA
CDR3aa: CASSLSWDSVYEQYF
CDR3nt: TGTGCCAGCAGTCTATCCTGGGACAGCGTCTACGAGCAGTACTTC

j_gene: TRBJ1-5
d_gene: NA
v_gene: TRBV6-6
abundance: NA
CDR3aa: CASSLGVGWGSNQPQHF
CDR3nt: TGTGCCAGCAGTCTAGGGGTTGGGTGGGGTAGCAATCAGCCCCAGCATTTT

j_gene: TRBJ1-3
d_gene: TRBD1
v_gene: TRBV15
abundance: NA
CDR3aa: CATSRDGPGGFGNTIYF
CDR3nt: TGTGCCACCAGCAGAGATGGGCCAGGGGGCTTCGGAAACACCATATATTTT

j_gene: TRBJ2-1
d_gene: TRBD2
v_gene: TRBV11-3
abundance: NA
CDR3aa: CASSLVAGGPNEQFF
CDR3nt: TGTGCCAGCAGCTTGGTGGCGGGGGGGCCCAATGAGCAGTTCTTC

j_gene: TRBJ2-3
d_gene: TRBD2
v_gene: TRBV11-3
abundance: NA
CDR3aa: CASSFSGPAGGPLGTDTQYF
CDR3nt: TGTGCCAGCAGCTTCTCTGGTCCAGCGGGAGGCCCCTTGGGGACAGATACGCAGTATTTT

j_gene: TRBJ1-2
d_gene: TRBD1
v_gene: TRBV5-4
abundance: NA
CDR3aa: CASSLDLGQVYGYTF
CDR3nt: TGTGCCAGCAGCTTGGACTTGGGACAGGTCTATGGCTACACCTTC